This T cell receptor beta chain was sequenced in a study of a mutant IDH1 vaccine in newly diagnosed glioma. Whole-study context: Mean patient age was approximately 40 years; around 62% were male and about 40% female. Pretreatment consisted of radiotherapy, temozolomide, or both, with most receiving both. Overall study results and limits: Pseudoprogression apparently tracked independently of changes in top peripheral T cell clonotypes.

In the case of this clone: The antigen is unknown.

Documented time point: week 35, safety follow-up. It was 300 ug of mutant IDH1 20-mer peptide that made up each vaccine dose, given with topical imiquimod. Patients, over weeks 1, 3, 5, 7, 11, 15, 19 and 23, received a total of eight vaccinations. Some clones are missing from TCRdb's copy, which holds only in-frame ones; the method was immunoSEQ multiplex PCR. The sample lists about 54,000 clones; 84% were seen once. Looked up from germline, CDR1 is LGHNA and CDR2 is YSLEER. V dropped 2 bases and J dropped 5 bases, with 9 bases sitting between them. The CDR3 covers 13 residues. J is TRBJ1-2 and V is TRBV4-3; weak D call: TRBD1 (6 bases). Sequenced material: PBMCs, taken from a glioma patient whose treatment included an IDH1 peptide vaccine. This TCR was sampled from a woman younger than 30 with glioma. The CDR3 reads CASSQWGTYGYTF. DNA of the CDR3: TGCGCCAGCAGCCAATGGGGGACATATGGCTACACCTTC.